This is a list of T cell receptor beta chains from one sample in a study of T cells in Graves' hyperthyroidism and ophthalmopathy. TCRdb re-analysed the multiplex PCR reads in MiXCR, keeping a single row per CDR3 protein. The sample lists 350,000 or so distinct CDR3 sequences, over 15% occurring once. Sequencing was carried out using blood. The receptor source for this set is a woman aged 40 to 50 with Graves' ophthalmopathy. CDR3s include the opening cysteine and the closing phenylalanine or tryptophan. The D gene is left open where the match is weak. Some rows mark clone size as missing; the rest say once, few, many or name a class of expanded clone.

D gene | J gene | V gene | clone size | CDR3 protein | CDR3 DNA
TRBD2 | TRBJ2-5 | TRBV28 | . | CASSLNDPSGTRTQYF | TGTGCCAGCAGTTTGAACGATCCTAGCGGGACGCGGACCCAGTACTTC
. | TRBJ1-2 | TRBV12-3/TRBV12-4 | many | CASSRTTTDGDGYTF | TGTGCCAGCAGTCGAACCACCACGGACGGAGATGGCTACACCTTC
TRBD2 | TRBJ2-7 | TRBV15 | many | CATSLGTSGIYEQYF | TGTGCCACCAGTCTGGGTACTAGCGGGATCTACGAGCAGTACTTC
. | TRBJ1-1 | TRBV19 | many | CASSMAGRETEAFF | TGTGCCAGTAGTATGGCAGGGAGGGAGACTGAAGCTTTCTTT
. | TRBJ1-1 | TRBV28 | . | CASSFTGTHTEAFF | TGTGCCAGCAGTTTCACGGGGACACACACTGAAGCTTTCTTT
. | TRBJ2-6 | TRBV19 | many | CASMDWVSGANVLTF | TGTGCCAGTATGGATTGGGTCTCTGGGGCCAACGTCCTGACTTTC
. | TRBJ2-7 | TRBV4-1 | many | CASSLSRYAYEQYF | TGCGCCAGCAGCCTAAGTAGGTATGCCTACGAGCAGTACTTC
. | TRBJ1-2 | TRBV4-1 | . | CASSHDRVTNYGYTF | TGCGCCAGCAGCCACGACAGAGTTACTAACTATGGCTACACCTTC
. | TRBJ2-7 | TRBV10-3 | . | CAISEGVSGYEQYF | TGTGCCATCAGTGAGGGGGTTAGCGGCTACGAGCAGTACTTC
. | TRBJ1-2 | TRBV12-5 | many | CASGLGNYGYTF | TGTGCTAGTGGCCTCGGAAACTATGGCTACACCTTC
. | TRBJ2-7 | TRBV6-2/TRBV6-3 | many | CASSYRRLVSSYEQYF | TGTGCCAGCAGTTACAGAAGACTAGTTTCCTCCTACGAGCAGTACTTC
. | TRBJ2-7 | TRBV6-2/TRBV6-3 | . | CASSYSAGSIYEQYF | TGTGCCAGCAGTTACTCTGCAGGATCCATTTACGAGCAGTACTTC
. | TRBJ2-2 | TRBV7-3 | many | CASSFFGGAVTGELFF | TGTGCCAGCAGCTTCTTTGGTGGTGCGGTCACCGGGGAGCTGTTTTTT
TRBD1 | TRBJ2-7 | TRBV7-9 | . | CASSYGQGAYDEQYF | TGTGCCAGCAGCTACGGACAGGGGGCGTATGACGAGCAGTACTTC
. | TRBJ2-5 | TRBV28 | many | CASRSGQPQETQYF | TGTGCCAGCAGGTCCGGACAGCCGCAAGAGACCCAGTACTTC
TRBD1 | TRBJ2-2 | TRBV12-3/TRBV12-4 | many | CASSFSGQGGTGELFF | TGTGCCAGCAGTTTCTCAGGACAGGGTGGCACCGGGGAGCTGTTTTTT
TRBD1 | TRBJ2-7 | TRBV11-2 | many | CASSSGQDSSYEQYF | TGTGCCAGCAGCTCCGGACAGGACAGCTCCTACGAGCAGTACTTC
. | TRBJ1-5 | TRBV7-9 | many | CASSLAKGGTAPQHF | TGTGCCAGCAGCTTAGCGAAAGGGGGTACTGCGCCCCAGCATTTT
. | TRBJ1-1 | TRBV30 | few | CAWSSLSLVDPEAFF | TGTGCCTGGAGTTCTCTTTCCCTGGTCGATCCTGAAGCTTTCTTT
TRBD1 | TRBJ1-2 | TRBV28 | many | CASSLPGQGDYGYTF | TGTGCCAGCAGTCTTCCGGGACAGGGAGACTATGGCTACACCTTC
. | TRBJ2-3 | TRBV7-2 | many | CASSPTGSTDTQYF | TGTGCCAGCAGTCCGACAGGTTCCACAGATACGCAGTATTTT
TRBD2 | TRBJ2-7 | TRBV28 | many | CASNPSGNSYEQYF | TGTGCCAGCAACCCCAGCGGGAACTCCTACGAGCAGTACTTC
TRBD2 | TRBJ2-5 | TRBV28 | many | CASSQSRGEQETQYF | TGTGCCAGCAGTCAAAGCCGGGGGGAGCAAGAGACCCAGTACTTC
. | TRBJ1-5 | TRBV7-8 | many | CASSLVPSGIHDNQPQHF | TGTGCCAGCAGCTTAGTTCCTTCAGGGATCCATGACAATCAGCCCCAGCATTTT
. | TRBJ1-2 | TRBV7-2 | many | CASSLEGGYGYTF | TGTGCCAGCAGCTTAGAGGGGGGCTATGGCTACACCTTC
TRBD1 | TRBJ1-5 | TRBV20-1 | many | CSARAGTGDGGETQHF | TGCAGTGCTAGAGCCGGGACAGGGGATGGAGGGGAGACCCAGCATTTT
. | TRBJ2-4 | TRBV28 | many | CASSPQNFASKNIQYF | TGTGCCAGCAGTCCTCAAAACTTCGCATCCAAAAACATTCAGTACTTC
TRBD1 | TRBJ1-3 | TRBV6-5 | many | CASSYADRAGNTIYF | TGTGCCAGCAGTTACGCGGACAGGGCTGGAAACACCATATATTTT
. | TRBJ2-2 | TRBV19 | many | CASSRWGELFF | TGTGCCAGTTCGAGGTGGGGGGAGCTGTTTTTT
. | TRBJ2-7 | TRBV4-2 | . | CASSQAAGVSYEQYF | TGTGCCAGCAGCCAAGCGGCCGGCGTGAGCTACGAGCAGTACTTC
TRBD2 | TRBJ2-7 | TRBV11-2 | once | CASSLRSSGDSYEQYF | TGTGCCAGCAGCTTACGATCTAGCGGGGACTCCTACGAGCAGTACTTC
. | TRBJ1-5 | TRBV12-3/TRBV12-4 | many | CASSRGAAKTESQPQHF | TGTGCCAGCAGTCGGGGGGCAGCTAAAACGGAGTCTCAGCCCCAGCATTTT
. | TRBJ2-2 | TRBV25-1 | many | CASSEFLIWTPANTGELFF | TGTGCCAGCAGTGAATTTTTGATCTGGACCCCCGCGAACACCGGGGAGCTGTTTTTT
. | TRBJ2-7 | TRBV10-3 | . | CAIGDGGREQYF | TGTGCCATCGGGGACGGCGGCCGGGAGCAGTACTTC
TRBD2 | TRBJ2-3 | TRBV4-3 | . | CASSQDLSGVGGTITDTQYF | TGCGCCAGCAGCCAAGATTTAAGCGGGGTGGGGGGGACTATCACAGATACGCAGTATTTT
. | TRBJ1-1 | TRBV28 | many | CASSPFGGKAFF | TGTGCCAGCAGTCCCTTTGGGGGCAAGGCTTTCTTT
TRBD2 | TRBJ2-7 | TRBV11-2 | many | CASSLEGREGYEQYF | TGTGCCAGCAGCTTAGAGGGCCGGGAGGGCTACGAGCAGTACTTC
TRBD1 | TRBJ2-7 | TRBV7-2 | . | CASSNMGQGGMAQYF | TGTGCCAGCAGCAACATGGGACAGGGAGGAATGGCGCAGTACTTC
TRBD1 | TRBJ1-3 | TRBV29-1 | many | CSVGLGQAGNTIYF | TGCAGCGTTGGTCTGGGACAGGCTGGAAACACCATATATTTT
. | TRBJ2-7 | TRBV5-1 | many | CASRDTVEGYEQYF | TGCGCCAGCAGAGATACAGTAGAGGGGTACGAGCAGTACTTC
TRBD1 | TRBJ1-1 | TRBV28 | many | CASSAGTGGFFLNTEAFF | TGTGCCAGCAGTGCAGGGACAGGGGGATTCTTTCTTAACACTGAAGCTTTCTTT
TRBD1 | TRBJ1-5 | TRBV7-2 | many | CASTITTGADQPQHF | TGTGCCAGCACCATAACGACAGGGGCGGATCAGCCCCAGCATTTT
. | TRBJ1-2 | TRBV2 | . | CASSEAWGAYGYTF | TGTGCCAGCAGTGAGGCATGGGGGGCTTATGGCTACACCTTC
. | TRBJ1-2 | TRBV12-3/TRBV12-4 | many | CASRKSGPPGYTF | TGTGCCAGCAGAAAAAGCGGGCCCCCAGGCTACACCTTC
TRBD1 | TRBJ1-2 | TRBV19 | many | CASRQGDYGYTF | TGTGCCAGTCGACAGGGGGACTATGGCTACACCTTC
TRBD2 | TRBJ2-7 | TRBV6-5 | many | CASSYSGGSYEQYF | TGTGCCAGCAGTTACTCCGGGGGGTCCTACGAGCAGTACTTC
. | TRBJ2-7 | TRBV6-1 | . | CASSGEGTYEQYF | TGTGCCAGCAGTGGGGAAGGGACCTACGAGCAGTACTTC
. | TRBJ2-6 | TRBV27 | many | CASSSPTVGANVLTF | TGTGCCAGCAGTTCCCCGACAGTTGGGGCCAACGTCCTGACTTTC
. | TRBJ2-4 | TRBV28 | many | CASSLTFGQGKNIQYF | TGTGCCAGCAGTTTGACTTTTGGTCAGGGAAAAAACATTCAGTACTTC
. | TRBJ2-7 | TRBV6-2/TRBV6-3 | many | CASRAAGWGDEQYF | TGTGCCAGCAGGGCGGCGGGATGGGGCGACGAGCAGTACTTC
. | TRBJ1-1 | TRBV5-6 | many | CASSTVAGVTEAFF | TGTGCCAGCAGCACCGTAGCGGGTGTCACTGAAGCTTTCTTT
. | TRBJ2-7 | TRBV28 | . | CASSSHTHYEQYF | TGTGCCAGCAGTTCCCACACCCACTACGAGCAGTACTTC